This paragraph covers one T cell receptor (beta chain) sequence. The antigen remains undetermined. Amplification used 60 Vbeta primers and 13 Jbeta primers. How the authors handled the data: In a later analysis, 80 million or so unique TCR beta chains included roughly 11 million shared by two or more donors. Libraries were prepared by immunoSEQ multiplex PCR; TCRdb keeps only in-frame clonotypes and omits some of them. V, J and clone size are taken as reported in that table, and D and trimming were inferred from the DNA itself. Of about 76,000 clones listed, approximately 72% are singletons. This CDR3 has 15 residues. Germline values: CDR1 SGHTA, CDR2 FQGNSA. The germline V and J ends were trimmed by 5 bases and 4 bases, with 17 bases remaining between them. The entry originates in a study of cytomegalovirus exposure and HLA in healthy donors. Findings and limits, study-wide: Rarity characterized most TCR sequences, yet some public TCRs appeared in many donors.

The receptor was isolated from a woman in her thirties or forties in good health and CMV-seropositive. The material sequenced was PBMCs. V and J are TRBV7-2 and TRBJ1-2; D is perhaps TRBD1 (6 bases). The CDR3 DNA reads as TGTGCCAGCAGCCAAAATCAGGGGCCCGTCTATGGCTACACCTTC. This codes for CASSQNQGPVYGYTF.